The 20 T cell receptor beta chains given below trace back to one sample, sequenced in a study of shared clonotypes between healthy human individuals. Sequencing was performed with immunoSEQ multiplex PCR; in TCRdb, only in-frame clones are kept and a portion is missing. The table has about 670,000 clones, about three quarters seen once. The sequencing sample was made of memory CD4+ T cells sorted from blood. Subset noted: CD45RA-negative fraction. The receptors were sampled from a woman aged 25 to 39 in good health.

The genes are TRBV27 and TRBJ2-3, with 13 nucleotides matching TRBD2. CDR1 and CDR2 from the germline V gene are MNHEY and SMNVEV (reference sequence). The V segment lost 7 bases and the J segment 3 bases; nucleotides outside the gene matches: 7. The CDR3 spans 16 residues. CDR3 in amino acids: CASKKLGLAGTDTQYF. CDR3 DNA sequence: TGTGCCAGCAAGAAATTGGGACTAGCGGGAACAGATACGCAGTATTTT.

This clone showed up many times. The V and J genes are TRBV11-2 and TRBJ2-2; 9 positions agree with TRBD1. V trimming: 7 bases; J trimming: 3 bases; junction bases outside the gene matches: 9. The CDR3 consists of 16 residues. Germline V CDR1 and CDR2: SGHAT, FQNNGV. The CDR3 here is CASISTGTGHTGELFF. The DNA of the CDR3 is TGTGCCAGCATCTCGACCGGGACAGGGCACACCGGGGAGCTGTTTTTT.

The count of this clone is one. The chain couples TRBV19 to TRBJ1-1; D is uncertain. CDR1 is LNHDA and CDR2 is SQIVND in the germline V gene (reference sequence). V gave up 4 bases and J gave up 1 base, with 10 bases separating them. The CDR3 runs to 14 residues. CDR3 DNA sequence: TGTGCCAGTAGTACGGTTCAGGAGAACACTGAAGCTTTCTTT. Its protein product is CASSTVQENTEAFF.

This sequence joins TRBV28 and TRBJ1-2, with D tentatively TRBD1 (6 bases). V lost 8 bases to trimming and J lost 1 base, with 14 bases between them. Germline CDR1 MDHEN, CDR2 SYDVKM. This CDR3 spans 14 amino acids. The DNA for the CDR3 is TGTGCCAGCGAAGAGGGGGGACGTAACTATGGCTACACCTTC. Translating gives CASEEGGRNYGYTF.

The chain couples TRBV5-6 to TRBJ1-2, with a tentative D call TRBD1 (5 bases). This CDR3 region has 15 residues. The germline V gene has CDR1 SGHDT and CDR2 YYEEEE. The V end lost 5 bases, the J end lost 6 bases, and 20 bases lay between the germline ends. The CDR3 coding sequence is TGTGCCAGCAGTAACCGGGACCGCCTATCTAATGGCTACACCTTC. Protein: CASSNRDRLSNGYTF.

The chain combines TRBV19 with TRBJ1-2; D is possibly TRBD1 (5 bases). Germline V gene lookup returns CDR1 LNHDA and CDR2 SQIVND (reference sequence). The length of the CDR3 is 14 residues. Trimming cost V 7 bases and J 3 bases, with 15 bases left between them. The CDR3 reads CASTHRGIDYGYTF. DNA for the CDR3: TGTGCCAGTACCCATCGGGGGATTGACTATGGCTACACCTTC. Full variable domain (remainder filled in from reference TRBV19 and TRBJ1-2): DGGITQSPKYLFRKEGQNVTLSCEQNLNHDAMYWYRQDPGQGLRLIYYSQIVNDFQKGDIAEGYSVSREKKESFPLTVTSAQKNPTAFYLCASTHRGIDYGYTFGSGTRLTVV.

This chain links TRBV14 with TRBJ2-7; D gene unclear. Between the trimmed V and J ends, which lost 3 bases and 5 bases, there was a span of 8 bases. This CDR3 is 12 amino acids long. Germline loops: CDR1 SGHDN, CDR2 FVKESK. CDR3 coding DNA: TGTGCCAGCAGCCATTTGTCCCACGAGCAGTACTTC. This codes for CASSHLSHEQYF.

The V call is TRBV6-6, the J call TRBJ2-3; D is unresolved. CDR1 MNHNY and CDR2 SVGAGI come from the germline V gene (reference sequence). Trimming removed 4 bases at V and 7 bases at J, with 9 bases between. This CDR3 spans 12 amino acids. The CDR3 nucleotides are TGTGCCAGCAGTTTTGGCCCAAATACGCAGTATTTT. Encoded protein: CASSFGPNTQYF.

This chain joins TRBV30 and TRBJ1-1, with D hard to call. This CDR3 is built from 11 residues. V was trimmed by 3 bases and J by 4 bases, leaving 6 bases between them. Germline V gene data show CDR1 as GTSNPN and CDR2 as SVGIG (reference sequence). Here the CDR3 DNA reads TGTGCCTGGAGAGGTGGCACTGAAGCTTTCTTT. This encodes CAWRGGTEAFF.

The V call is TRBV5-5, the J call TRBJ2-7; D is uncertain. V lost 3 bases to trimming and J lost 7 bases, with 14 bases between them. Germline values: CDR1 SGHKS, CDR2 YYEKEE (reference sequence). The CDR3 is made up of 13 amino acids. In DNA form, the CDR3 reads TGTGCCAGCAGCTGGACGGGCCTGGCGGAGCAGTACTTC. Its translation is CASSWTGLAEQYF.

The chain has TRBV7-3 and TRBJ2-1; TRBD2 is a possible D gene (6 bases). Germline V CDR1 and CDR2: SGHTA, FQGTGA. The length of the CDR3 is 13 residues. The V gene lost 3 bases and the J gene lost 13 bases, with 16 bases spanning the gap. The DNA for the CDR3 is TGTGCCAGCAGCTTCCCGGGGGTTGTAGAACAGTTCTTC. Amino acids: CASSFPGVVEQFF.

This sequence joins TRBV20-1 and TRBJ1-2; D not resolved. Germline CDR1 DFQATT, CDR2 SNEGSKA (reference sequence). The V and J ends lost 6 bases and 9 bases respectively, with 14 bases between them. This CDR3 spans 11 amino acids. CDR3 in DNA: TGCAGTGCCCCCCGGACGGATAGCTACACCTTC. Its protein is CSAPRTDSYTF.

This chain uses TRBV5-1 with TRBJ1-2; no reliable D call. V dropped 3 bases and J dropped 1 base, with 7 bases sitting between them. This CDR3 spans 13 amino acids. Germline CDR1 SGHRS, CDR2 YFSETQ. CDR3 nucleotide sequence: TGCGCCAGCAGCTCTCAGGTTAACTATGGCTACACCTTC. This encodes CASSSQVNYGYTF.

The J gene is TRBJ2-1, the V gene TRBV9, with 8 positions matching TRBD2. Germline lookup yields CDR1 SGDLS and CDR2 YYNGEE. J was trimmed by 0 bases and V by 4 bases; bases with no gene match: 9. The CDR3 length is 17 residues. The CDR3 nucleotides are TGTGCCAGCAGCCCTCGACTAGCGAGGAGCTCCTACAATGAGCAGTTCTTC. Its translation is CASSPRLARSSYNEQFF.

The J gene is TRBJ2-7, the V gene TRBV7-2; TRBD2 is a possible D gene (6 bases). Germline V gene lookup returns CDR1 SGHTA and CDR2 FQGNSA. Trimming stripped 5 bases from V and 3 bases from J, with 23 bases between. The CDR3 totals 17 residues. In DNA, the CDR3 is TGTGCCAGCAGCCCCGGGACCCCCAGACTAGTAAGCTACGAGCAGTACTTC. Its translation is CASSPGTPRLVSYEQYF.

This clone has more than one count but fewer than ten. The CDR3 DNA is TGTGCCAGCAGCGTAGTTCGGGGTTTCGGGGATACGCAGTATTTT. Translating it yields CASSVVRGFGDTQYF. This chain connects TRBV9 to TRBJ2-3, with D possibly matching TRBD2 (5 bases). The germline V gene encodes CDR1 SGDLS and CDR2 YYNGEE. This CDR3 comprises 15 residues. V lost 0 bases and J lost 6, with 14 bases in between.

This chain uses TRBV5-1 with TRBJ2-1; TRBD1 matches 11 bases. The V and J ends lost 4 bases and 8 bases, in that order; junction bases with no gene match: 5. There are 14 residues in the CDR3. CDR1 and CDR2 (germline): SGHRS, YFSETQ. The CDR3 here is CASSPRDRGDEQFF. CDR3 nucleotide sequence: TGCGCCAGCAGCCCCCGGGACAGGGGGGATGAGCAGTTCTTC. The variable domain in full, with the rest retrieved from reference TRBV5-1 and TRBJ2-1, is KAGVTQTPRYLIKTRGQQVTLSCSPISGHRSVSWYQQTPGQGLQFLFEYFSETQRNKGNFPGRFSGRQFSNSRSEMNVSTLELGDSALYLCASSPRDRGDEQFFGPGTRLTVL.

The chain recombines TRBV18 with TRBJ2-2, with D perhaps matching TRBD1 (5 bases). There are 17 residues in the CDR3. The ends were cut back, 3 bases at V and 3 bases at J, with 17 bases in the middle. Germline lookup yields CDR1 KGHSH and CDR2 LQKENI. The CDR3, as DNA: TGTGCCAGCTCACCCCTCCCGGCAGGGCAGGACACCGGGGAGCTGTTTTTT. Encoded protein: CASSPLPAGQDTGELFF.

V is TRBV9 and J is TRBJ1-5, with D hard to call. The CDR3 extends over 13 amino acids. Germline lookup yields CDR1 SGDLS and CDR2 YYNGEE. Trimming took off 3 bases at V and 9 bases at J, with 13 bases between the two ends. The CDR3 DNA is TGTGCCAGCAGCGCCTTTCTGGAGGGGCCCCAGCATTTT. Translated: CASSAFLEGPQHF.

V is TRBV5-8 and J is TRBJ2-5; tentative D call: TRBD1 (6 bases). The CDR3 loop spans 12 amino acids. Deletions cut 0 bases from V and 8 bases from J, with 8 bases between. Looked up from germline, CDR1 is SGHTS and CDR2 is YDEGEE. The CDR3 coding sequence is TGTGCCAGCAGCTTGGTGGGGGCCACCCAGTACTTC. Translation: CASSLVGATQYF.